The present TCR beta chain was sequenced within a study of blood T cell repertoires in COVID-19 (dated by TCRdb to 2018 to 2020). Regarding the research as a whole: Collaborator samples came from the United States, Italy and Spain and covered acute and convalescent phases of COVID-19. The material from the prospective study consisted of cDNA or gDNA derived from T cells, B-cell-depleted T cells, or PBMCs. The dataset comprised deeply sampled blood TCRbeta repertoires from subjects exposed to, actively infected with, or recovered from COVID-19. The repertoires were released in a freely available public database meant as a resource for research on the immune response to SARS-CoV-2. The samples were drawn from two sources: the first 160 participants of the ongoing ImmuneRACE study, and some 1,300 subjects contributed by 6 global collaborators. A de-identified subject ID, COVID-19 status, age in years and sex were almost always included in the sample metadata. Where HLA class I and class II types were available, the types were taken from metadata supplied by the sample provider, not from assay-based typing.

The immunoSEQ Assay, a bias-controlled multiplex PCR, was used to amplify TCRbeta CDR3 regions from genomic DNA. The study's own analysis went as follows. The number of nucleated cells in each sample was estimated from the amplification of reference gene primers within the assay. To quantify the absolute abundance of each unique TCRbeta CDR3 rearrangement, sequence reads were collapsed and filtered. Productive Simpson clonality was computed per sample as the square root of Simpson's diversity index over productive rearrangements. TCRdb obtained this table from immuneACCESS and retained in-frame rearrangements with V and J assigned. These tables miss some clones; where compared with another copy, unresolved V genes account for less than half of the shortfall, and the remainder is unexplained. The DNA was the basis for D and trimming; V, J and clone size are from that table. In this sample the table shows 68,000 or so clones, 90% to 95% of which occur a single time. The ten top clones hold around 7% of the sample.

The junction carries 8 bases between V and J, which are trimmed by 2 bases and 3 bases respectively. Reading from cysteine to phenylalanine, the CDR3 counts 12 amino acids. This entry keeps only the CDR3 DNA: 36 bases, framed from base 1. The germline V gene yields SQVTM for CDR1 and ANQGSEA for CDR2. The full study reports these points: The amount of clinical and demographic metadata varied by source and participant and was provided uncurated.

As to this clone: Its cognate antigen has yet to be identified. Per-base qualities were not stored, and no clone one base away is much larger.

One collaborating source in Seattle enrolled patients during active infection and followed them longitudinally through the course of disease. Collaborating institutions collected whole blood in K2EDTA tubes following their own protocols. Collaborator samples were shipped for TCRbeta analysis as frozen whole blood, isolated PBMCs, or DNA extracted from either sample type. Sample: peripheral blood. This TCR came from a man between 40 and 49 years old with COVID-19, enrolled during active disease. This chain is built from TRBV29-1 and TRBJ2-7; TRBD2 is perhaps the D gene, given 5 matching bases. The nucleotide sequence is TGCAGCGTTGAAACGGGAAACTACGAGCAGTACTTC. This is translated as CSVETGNYEQYF.